The source of this TCR beta chain is a study of cytomegalovirus exposure and HLA in healthy donors. Losses at the gene ends were 5 bases for V and 4 bases for J; bases not matched to a gene: 8. Germline CDR1 is SGHVS and CDR2 is FQNEAQ. The CDR3 runs to 16 residues. Only in-frame clones appear in the TCRdb table, and some are missing; sequencing was by immunoSEQ multiplex PCR. Of a few hundred thousand clones in the sample, about nine tenths were seen once. Sequenced sample: PBMCs. The V call is TRBV7-8, the J call TRBJ1-2; 12 nucleotides line up with TRBD1. The receptor was isolated from a woman between 18 and 29 years old in good health and CMV-seronegative. The CDR3 spells CASSLRDRGLGYGYTF. The DNA for the CDR3 is TGTGCCAGCAGCCTCCGGGACAGGGGGCTCGGCTATGGCTACACCTTC.